The text below deals with one TCR beta chain. Its antigen is as yet unknown. This record comes from a study of persistence of HIV-infected CD4 T cells. An overlapping HIV-1 Gag peptide pool stimulated these cells at roughly 1 ug/peptide/mL. CD40L/CD69 double-negative CD45RO-high memory CD4+ T cells were collected. Germline V CDR1 and CDR2: SGDLS, YYNGEE. The CDR3 is 14 amino acids. With V trimmed by 1 base and J by 7 bases, 3 bases remained unmatched. The immunoSEQ assay was version 4, run in survey mode. Profiled with immunoSEQ multiplex PCR; TCRdb holds only in-frame clones, not every one. This table holds tens of thousands of clones, around four fifths found once.

The sample here was CD4+ T cells sorted from PBMCs after roughly 20-hour stimulation, taken from a patient who received antiretroviral therapy. The chain links TRBV9 to TRBJ1-4; 8 bases line up with TRBD1. This sequence originates from an adult woman with HIV who was CMV-seropositive. The CDR3 here is CASSVQGAAEKLFF. Here the CDR3 DNA reads TGTGCCAGCAGCGTACAGGGGGCCGCTGAAAAACTGTTTTTT.